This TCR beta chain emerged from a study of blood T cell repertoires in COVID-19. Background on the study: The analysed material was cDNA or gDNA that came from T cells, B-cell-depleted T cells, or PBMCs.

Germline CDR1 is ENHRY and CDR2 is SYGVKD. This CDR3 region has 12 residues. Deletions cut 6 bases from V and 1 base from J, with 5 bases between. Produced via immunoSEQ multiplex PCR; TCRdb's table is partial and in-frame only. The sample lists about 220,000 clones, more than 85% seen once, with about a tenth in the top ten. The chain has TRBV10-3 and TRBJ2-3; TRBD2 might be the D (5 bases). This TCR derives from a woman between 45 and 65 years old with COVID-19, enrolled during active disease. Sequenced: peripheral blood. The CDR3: CAISGGTDTQYF. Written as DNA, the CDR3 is TGTGCCATCAGCGGGGGCACAGATACGCAGTATTTT.